The clone carrying this T cell receptor beta chain has only one observation. Its antigen is not known. This sample was taken from a study of T cell responses to AZD1222 COVID-19 vaccine. The overall study: Both about-4-week and about-12-week second-dose recipients were combined. General observations from the study: In all cases, repertoires were sampled only after the peak T cell response. Rises in breadth and depth of Spike-specific TCRs came after two AZD1222 doses. Most donors were white British, females outnumbered males, and clonal diversity was possibly underestimated.

Sequencing used immunoSEQ multiplex PCR; TCRdb keeps in-frame clones, though not all of them. Of some 110,000 clones in the sample, roughly 93% were seen once. The CDR3 is 14 residues long. The TCR was taken from an adult in good health. The chain uses TRBV21-1 and TRBJ1-4; TRBD1 is the table's D call and was not checked against the DNA. TRBV21-1 is assigned pseudogene status. The input for sequencing was peripheral blood, taken on day 0 of AZD1222 vaccination. CDR3 in amino acids: CASSPDRGLEKLFF. CDR3 bases: TGTGCCAGCAGCCCGGACAGGGGGCTTGAAAAACTGTTTTTT.